This T cell receptor (beta chain) stems from a study of T cell repertoires in cytomegalovirus infection. Findings and caveats of the study: Identification of carriers of CMV plus the relevant HLA was performed using cumulative public TCR beta family frequency.

The J segment lost 2 bases and the V segment lost 7 bases, leaving 2 bases of the junction unmatched. CDR3 length equals 13 residues. Germline values: CDR1 SQVTM, CDR2 ANQGSEA. TCRdb recomputed calls from the reads with MiXCR, one row per CDR3 protein. Here the sample spans 360,000 or so distinct CDR3 sequences, about 34% being singletons. Turning to this clonotype: As yet, its antigen is unknown.

Sequences were derived from cultured PBMCs, sampled from culture after CMV antigen stimulation. This clonotype originated in a human donor in good health (CMV status not recorded). Some clones in this sample may be carry-over from other donors' samples. V usage is TRBV29-1 and J usage is TRBJ2-6; 7 positions agree with TRBD2. The CDR3: CSAGGAGANVLTF. The DNA for the CDR3 is TGCAGCGCTGGGGGGGCTGGGGCCAACGTCCTGACTTTC. Complete variable domain (other parts from reference TRBV29-1 and TRBJ2-6): SAVISQKPSRDICQRGTSLTIQCQVDSQVTMMFWYRQQPGQSLTLIATANQGSEATYESGFVIDKFPISRPNLTFSTLTVSNMSPEDSSIYLCSAGGAGANVLTFGAGSRLTVL.